A single sample gave rise to the 26 T cell receptor beta chains below, sequenced in a study of blood T cell repertoires in COVID-19. Data came from immunoSEQ multiplex PCR; TCRdb stores just in-frame clones and leaves some out. The table records about 160,000 clones, more than 65% of them present only once. The sample comprised peripheral blood. The source of these receptors is a woman older than 75 with active or convalescent COVID-19.

J is TRBJ2-7 and V is TRBV19, with D possibly being TRBD1 (6 bases). Trimming removed 5 bases at V and 4 bases at J, with 18 bases between. The CDR3 has 15 amino acids. Per germline, CDR1 LNHDA and CDR2 SQIVND (reference sequence). CDR3 residues: CASSADRLIPYEQYF. The CDR3 DNA is TGTGCCAGTAGTGCCGACAGGCTAATTCCATACGAGCAGTACTTC.

This clone was observed a handful of times. The DNA of the CDR3 is TGTGCCAGCAGAACGAACAGGGACGCTGAAGCTTTCTTT. It codes for CASRTNRDAEAFF. The rearrangement links TRBV2 to TRBJ1-1; D might be TRBD1 (6 bases). This CDR3 is built from 13 residues. Germline CDR1 and CDR2: SNHLY and FYNNEI. Trimming cost V 6 bases and J 6 bases, with 14 bases left between them.

This chain uses TRBV5-4 with TRBJ1-6; D not resolved. CDR3 size: 14 residues. The V end was cut by 0 bases, the J end by 9 bases, with 10 bases between. CDR1 is SGHNT and CDR2 is YYREEE in the germline V gene (reference sequence). CDR3 loop: CASSLGLEGSPLHF. In DNA form, the CDR3 reads TGTGCCAGCAGCTTGGGGTTAGAGGGTTCACCCCTCCACTTT. The entire variable domain, with the rest obtained from reference TRBV5-4 and TRBJ1-6, is as follows: ETGVTQSPTHLIKTRGQQVTLRCSSQSGHNTVSWYQQALGQGPQFIFQYYREEENGRGNFPPRFSGLQFPNYSSELNVNALELDDSALYLCASSLGLEGSPLHFGNGTRLTVT.

This clone has only a few counts. The gene calls are TRBV6-5 and TRBJ2-3; 11 nucleotides match TRBD2. This CDR3 has 15 amino acids. V gave up 7 bases and J gave up 4 bases; unmatched junction bases: 7. From germline, CDR1 is MNHEY and CDR2 SVGAGI. This CDR3 reads CASKSGTSGSDTQYF. The CDR3 region has the DNA TGTGCCAGCAAATCCGGGACTAGCGGCTCAGATACGCAGTATTTT.

This clone was counted once. The rearrangement uses TRBV28 and TRBJ2-2, with D uncertain. The V end lost 7 bases, the J end lost 5 bases, and 11 bases lay between the germline ends. CDR1 is MDHEN and CDR2 is SYDVKM in the germline V gene. The CDR3 length is 13 residues. The CDR3 reads CASTVAWTGELFF. CDR3 in DNA: TGTGCCAGCACGGTAGCTTGGACCGGGGAGCTGTTTTTT.

Comment on this clone: The sample holds other DNA sequences that translate to the same CDR3. V gene TRBV18 combines with J gene TRBJ1-1; weak D call: TRBD1 (5 bases). Trimming left V 4 bases short and J 0 bases short, with 12 bases between. Looked up from germline, CDR1 is KGHSH and CDR2 is LQKENI. CDR3 size: 15 residues. CDR3 bases: TGTGCCAGCTCACTCCTGGGGGGGATGAACACTGAAGCTTTCTTT. It is translated as CASSLLGGMNTEAFF.

The chain joins TRBV5-1 to TRBJ2-3; tentative D call: TRBD2 (6 bases). Between the trimmed V and J ends, which lost 2 bases and 5 bases, there was a span of 9 bases. CDR3 length: 13 residues. Germline V gene sequence: CDR1 SGHRS, CDR2 YFSETQ. The CDR3 here is CASSFQGLDTQYF. As DNA, the CDR3 is TGCGCCAGCAGCTTTCAGGGACTAGATACGCAGTATTTT.

In this sample, this clone turned up a few times. The rearrangement joins TRBV7-3 to TRBJ2-3; D not certain. There are 13 residues in the CDR3. From germline, CDR1 is SGHTA and CDR2 FQGTGA. V was trimmed by 4 bases and J by 2 bases, leaving 7 bases between them. The CDR3 reads CASSSINTDTQYF. The CDR3 coding sequence is TGTGCCAGCAGCTCTATTAACACAGATACGCAGTATTTT.

This clone was recorded only once. V is TRBV21-1 and J is TRBJ2-1; the table's D call, TRBD2, was not checked against the DNA. TRBV21-1 is flagged as a pseudogene. The CDR3 totals 16 residues. The chain's CDR3 is CASSTLSSGSYNEQFF. The CDR3, as DNA: TGTGCCAGCAGCACCCTATCTAGCGGGAGTTACAATGAGCAGTTCTTC.

This chain uses TRBV9 with TRBJ2-2; TRBD2 is a possible D gene (6 bases). Per the germline V gene, CDR1 is SGDLS and CDR2 is YYNGEE. Between the trimmed V and J ends, which lost 6 bases and 0 bases, there was a span of 9 bases. This CDR3 is built from 14 residues. This CDR3 is CASTRDSNTGELFF. CDR3 in DNA: TGTGCCAGCACCAGGGACTCGAACACCGGGGAGCTGTTTTTT.

J is TRBJ1-2 and V is TRBV2; 9 nucleotides match TRBD1. This CDR3 spans 14 amino acids. Trimming removed 7 bases from V and 0 bases from J; junction bases left unmatched: 3. Germline V gives CDR1 SNHLY, CDR2 FYNNEI. The CDR3 region is CASTGDRANYGYTF. For the CDR3, the DNA is TGTGCCAGCACCGGGGACAGGGCTAACTATGGCTACACCTTC.

This clone was seen only once. For the CDR3, the DNA is TGTGCCAGCGGTGGGAGTTACTCCTACGAGCAGTACTTC. It is translated as CASGGSYSYEQYF. The chain joins TRBV28 to TRBJ2-7; a weak D match, TRBD2 (5 bases). CDR1 and CDR2 from the germline V gene are MDHEN and SYDVKM. V was shortened by 8 bases and J by 0 bases, with 11 bases between the two germline ends. The CDR3 loop spans 13 amino acids.

The rearrangement uses TRBV7-9 and TRBJ2-2; D perhaps matches TRBD1 (6 bases). V lost 5 bases and J lost 7, with 17 bases in between. The CDR3 consists of 15 residues. The germline CDR1 and CDR2 sequences are SEHNR and FQNEAQ (reference sequence). The CDR3 loop reads CASSPNGLRGGELFF. Here the CDR3 DNA reads TGTGCCAGCAGCCCCAATGGACTCAGGGGCGGGGAGCTGTTTTTT.

V and J are TRBV6-4 and TRBJ2-1; 12 bases line up with TRBD2. The CDR3 loop spans 15 amino acids. Germline V gene lookup returns CDR1 MRHNA and CDR2 SNTAGT. V lost 6 bases to trimming and J lost 3 bases; unmatched junction nucleotides: 3. CDR3 bases: TGTGCCAGCAGCGAGGGACTAGCGGGCTACAATGAGCAGTTCTTC. Its protein is CASSEGLAGYNEQFF.

The chain links TRBV28 to TRBJ2-2; 11 bases are a match to TRBD2. The length of the CDR3 is 17 residues. V lost 3 bases, J lost 3 bases, and 6 bases stayed unmatched. The germline V gene encodes CDR1 MDHEN and CDR2 SYDVKM. The chain's CDR3 is CASSFSRLAGYTGELFF. As DNA, the CDR3 is TGTGCCAGCAGTTTCTCAAGACTAGCGGGATACACCGGGGAGCTGTTTTTT.

V gene TRBV11-3 combines with J gene TRBJ2-4, with D possibly TRBD2 on 6 matching bases. The CDR3 spans 16 residues. V shed 0 bases and J shed 2 bases, with 11 bases lying between them. The germline V gene encodes CDR1 SGHNT and CDR2 YENEEA. CDR3 sequence: CASSLEGAGTKNIQYF. Written as DNA, the CDR3 is TGTGCCAGCAGCTTAGAAGGTGCGGGGACCAAAAACATTCAGTACTTC.

The rearrangement joins TRBV2 to TRBJ2-1, with 8 bases fitting TRBD2. The V gene end was trimmed by 3 bases and the J gene end by 1 base; junction bases not matched to a gene: 2. CDR3 size: 15 residues. Germline loops: CDR1 SNHLY, CDR2 FYNNEI. Here the CDR3 DNA reads TGTGCCAGCAGTGACAGCGGGAGTTCCTACAATGAGCAGTTCTTC. It specifies CASSDSGSSYNEQFF.

This clone is a singleton in its sample. The gene calls are TRBV28 and TRBJ2-2; 8 positions match TRBD2. After removal of 10 bases from V and 2 bases from J, the junction contained 9 bases not matched to a gene. The CDR3 is made up of 15 amino acids. Germline values: CDR1 MDHEN, CDR2 SYDVKM. The CDR3 region is CATLTGGGNTGELFF. The CDR3 DNA sequence: TGTGCCACCCTGACGGGGGGGGGAAACACCGGGGAGCTGTTTTTT.

The rearrangement joins TRBV10-3 to TRBJ1-4, with no clear D. CDR1 ENHRY and CDR2 SYGVKD come from the germline V gene. The V end lost 6 bases, the J end lost 4 bases, and 9 bases lay between the germline ends. The CDR3 contains 13 residues. CDR3 amino acids: CAIRQANNEKLFF. CDR3 coding DNA: TGTGCCATCAGGCAGGCGAATAATGAAAAACTGTTTTTT.

CDR3 sequence: CASSVGQGIGEQFF. CDR3 nucleotide sequence: TGTGCCAGCAGCGTGGGACAGGGGATCGGTGAGCAGTTCTTC. The chain uses TRBV7-9 and TRBJ2-1, with 10 positions matching TRBD1. This CDR3 has 14 amino acids. The ends lost 5 bases at V and 9 bases at J; junction bases unmatched: 7. Per germline, CDR1 SEHNR and CDR2 FQNEAQ (reference sequence).

The rearrangement uses TRBV30 and TRBJ1-3; no clear D. V lost 2 bases to trimming and J lost 0 bases, with 5 bases between them. Germline V gene lookup returns CDR1 GTSNPN and CDR2 SVGIG (reference sequence). This CDR3 has 13 residues. The CDR3 region is CAWSHYSGNTIYF. The DNA of the CDR3 is TGTGCCTGGAGTCACTACTCTGGAAACACCATATATTTT.

J is TRBJ2-1 and V is TRBV6-5; D may be TRBD2 (5 bases). Germline V gene lookup returns CDR1 MNHEY and CDR2 SVGAGI. Trimming pared 0 bases from V and 6 bases from J, leaving 12 bases between. The CDR3 has 15 amino acids. The DNA of the CDR3 is TGTGCCAGCAGTTACTCTGGACTCGGGGTCAATGAGCAGTTCTTC. Protein: CASSYSGLGVNEQFF.

A remark on this clone: A much larger clone lies one base from this, so it may be a read error. V and J are TRBV7-9 and TRBJ1-2; 8 bases are shared with TRBD1. Per germline, CDR1 SEHNR and CDR2 FQNEAQ (reference sequence). The trim removed 5 bases at V and 5 bases at J, leaving 4 bases unmatched. CDR3 length: 13 residues. In DNA, the CDR3 is TGTGCCAGCAGCCACGGACAGGGTTATGGCTACACCTTC. The encoded protein is CASSHGQGYGYTF.

The V gene is TRBV5-1, the J gene TRBJ2-2, with D possibly TRBD1 on 6 matching bases. Trimming cost V 0 bases and J 1 base, with 10 bases left between them. This CDR3 contains 16 residues. Per the germline V gene, CDR1 is SGHRS and CDR2 is YFSETQ. In DNA form, the CDR3 reads TGCGCCAGCAGCTTGGACCCAGGGGTGAACACCGGGGAGCTGTTTTTT. Protein sequence: CASSLDPGVNTGELFF.

The chain couples TRBV5-1 to TRBJ1-1; TRBD1 matches at 8 bases. CDR3 length: 15 residues. Germline CDR1 is SGHRS and CDR2 is YFSETQ. Unmatched junction bases numbered 5, after V lost 2 bases and J lost 2 bases. Written as DNA, the CDR3 is TGCGCCAGCAGCTTCAATGCAGGGGGCAACACTGAAGCTTTCTTT. It codes for CASSFNAGGNTEAFF.

The rearrangement links TRBV5-1 to TRBJ2-7, with D perhaps TRBD2 (5 bases). CDR1 is SGHRS, CDR2 YFSETQ, per germline. The CDR3 has 14 residues. Trimming removed 0 bases from V and 2 bases from J, with 9 bases in between. The CDR3: CASSLGLATYEQYF. The CDR3 nucleotides read TGCGCCAGCAGCTTGGGGCTAGCCACCTACGAGCAGTACTTC.